The sample holds a few counts of the clone carrying this T cell receptor beta chain. Its specificity is not known. Study-level points and caveats: The larger cohort examined one V-J beta rearrangement, not whole repertoires. Tumor-infiltrating Treg TCR alpha and beta sequences overlapped most with tumor naive CD4+ T cells, then blood naive.

Semi-nested PCR with Nested Universal Primer A followed constant-region reverse priming of full-length variable regions. TCRdb analysed the 5' RACE reads with MiXCR anew, one entry per CDR3 protein. The sample has roughly 45,000 distinct CDR3 sequences, roughly 22% seen once. Trimming pared 0 bases from V and 5 bases from J, leaving 8 bases between. Germline V gives CDR1 MNHNS, CDR2 SASEGT. The CDR3 extends over 13 amino acids. Cells sorted as Tregs were CD4+, CD25+ and CD127-/low. The chain carries TRBV6-1 and TRBJ2-7; D remains ambiguous. The receptor comes from a female donor with breast cancer. Sample: Tregs sorted from a lymph node. In DNA form, the CDR3 reads TGTGCCAGCAGTGAAGCGCGTTTTCACGAGCAGTACTTC. This codes for CASSEARFHEQYF.